The T cell receptor (beta chain) under discussion was sequenced for a study of CD8+ T cells in alopecia areata. A note on this clone: The antigen is unknown.

Whole-study findings and limits: Affected scalp, especially in alopecia totalis/universalis, had a higher clonality than normal scalp did.

Trimming shortened V by 0 bases and J by 7 bases, and 25 bases separated the two germline ends. Germline V gene lookup returns CDR1 LNHNV and CDR2 YYDKDF (reference sequence). The CDR3 covers 18 residues. As the sequencing template, cDNA was produced by extracting RNA and reverse transcribing it. Generated by immunoSEQ multiplex PCR, the TCRdb table keeps only in-frame clones and is missing some. The sample lists 110,000 to 150,000 clones, about three fifths occurring once. Starting from PBMCs, sorting isolated CD4+ and CD8+ T cells. This clonotype was obtained from a human donor with alopecia areata. Sequencing was performed on CD4+ T cells sorted from blood, taken at week 0. The chain combines TRBV15 with TRBJ2-7; D possibly matches TRBD1 or TRBD2 (5 bases each). In DNA, the CDR3 is TGTGCCACCAGCAGAGATCGCCCCCCCGCCCGAACTGAGGGGGAGCAGTACTTC. Its translation is CATSRDRPPARTEGEQYF.